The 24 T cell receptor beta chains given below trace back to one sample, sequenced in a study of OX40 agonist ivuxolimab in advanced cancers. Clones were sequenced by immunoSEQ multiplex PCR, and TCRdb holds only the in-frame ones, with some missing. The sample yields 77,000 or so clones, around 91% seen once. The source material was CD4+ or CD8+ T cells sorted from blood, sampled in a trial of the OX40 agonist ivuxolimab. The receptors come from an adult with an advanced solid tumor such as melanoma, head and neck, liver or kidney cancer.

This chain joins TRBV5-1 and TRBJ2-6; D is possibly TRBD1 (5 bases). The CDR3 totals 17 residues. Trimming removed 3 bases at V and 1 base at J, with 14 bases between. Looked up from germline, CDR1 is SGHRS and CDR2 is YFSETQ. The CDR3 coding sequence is TGCGCCAGCAGCTCCAGGGAAACCACGTCTGGGGCCAACGTCCTGACTTTC. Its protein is CASSSRETTSGANVLTF.

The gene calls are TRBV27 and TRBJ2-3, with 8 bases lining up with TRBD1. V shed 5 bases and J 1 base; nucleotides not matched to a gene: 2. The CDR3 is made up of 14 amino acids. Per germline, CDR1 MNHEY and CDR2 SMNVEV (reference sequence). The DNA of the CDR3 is TGTGCCAGCAGTGTGGACAGGGGCACAGATACGCAGTATTTT. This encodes CASSVDRGTDTQYF.

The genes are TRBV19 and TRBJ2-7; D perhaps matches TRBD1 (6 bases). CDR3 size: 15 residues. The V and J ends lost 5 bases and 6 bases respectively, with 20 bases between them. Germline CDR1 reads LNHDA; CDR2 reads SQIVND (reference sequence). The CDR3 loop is CASSPSGTRKVEQYF. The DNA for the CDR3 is TGTGCCAGTAGTCCCTCCGGGACACGGAAGGTCGAGCAGTACTTC. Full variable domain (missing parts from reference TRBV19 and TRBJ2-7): DGGITQSPKYLFRKEGQNVTLSCEQNLNHDAMYWYRQDPGQGLRLIYYSQIVNDFQKGDIAEGYSVSREKKESFPLTVTSAQKNPTAFYLCASSPSGTRKVEQYFGPGTRLTVT.

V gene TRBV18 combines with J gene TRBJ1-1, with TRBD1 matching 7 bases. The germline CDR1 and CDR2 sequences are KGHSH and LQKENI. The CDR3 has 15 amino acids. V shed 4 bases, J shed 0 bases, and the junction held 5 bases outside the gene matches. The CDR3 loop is CASSQGQFMNTEAFF. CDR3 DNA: TGTGCCAGCTCACAGGGACAGTTTATGAACACTGAAGCTTTCTTT.

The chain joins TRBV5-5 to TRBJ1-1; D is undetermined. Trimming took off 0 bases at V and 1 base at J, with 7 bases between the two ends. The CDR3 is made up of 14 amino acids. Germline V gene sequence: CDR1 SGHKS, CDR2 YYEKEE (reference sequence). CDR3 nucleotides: TGTGCCAGCAGCTTGGGTGGGAGGAACACTGAAGCTTTCTTT. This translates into CASSLGGRNTEAFF.

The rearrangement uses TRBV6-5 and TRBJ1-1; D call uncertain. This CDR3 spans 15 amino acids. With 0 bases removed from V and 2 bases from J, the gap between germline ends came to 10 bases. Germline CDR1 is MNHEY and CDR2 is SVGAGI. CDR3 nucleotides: TGTGCCAGCAGTTACTCGGTCGAAAGAAACACTGAAGCTTTCTTT. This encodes CASSYSVERNTEAFF.

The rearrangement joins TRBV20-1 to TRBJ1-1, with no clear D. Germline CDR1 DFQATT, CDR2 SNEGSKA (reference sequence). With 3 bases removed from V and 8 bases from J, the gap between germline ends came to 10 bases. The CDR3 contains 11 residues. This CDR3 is CSASRVLEAFF. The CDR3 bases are TGCAGTGCTAGTCGCGTATTAGAAGCTTTCTTT.

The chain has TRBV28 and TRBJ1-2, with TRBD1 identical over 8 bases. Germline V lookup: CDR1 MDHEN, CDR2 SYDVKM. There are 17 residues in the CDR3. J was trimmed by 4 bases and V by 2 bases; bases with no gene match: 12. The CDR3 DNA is TGTGCCAGCAGTTTAACTTTCTCCCGACAGGGGTCCTATGGCTACACCTTC. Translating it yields CASSLTFSRQGSYGYTF.

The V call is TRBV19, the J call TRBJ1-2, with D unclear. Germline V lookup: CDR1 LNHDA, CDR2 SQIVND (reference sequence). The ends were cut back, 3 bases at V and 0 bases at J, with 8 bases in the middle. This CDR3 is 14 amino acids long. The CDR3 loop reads CASSIPGTNYGYTF. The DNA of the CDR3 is TGTGCCAGTAGTATCCCGGGAACTAACTATGGCTACACCTTC.

The CDR3: CASSPGQSGEAFF. The CDR3 DNA reads TGTGCCAGCTCACCTGGGCAGTCTGGTGAAGCTTTCTTT. J is TRBJ1-1 and V is TRBV18; no clear D. V lost 3 bases and J lost 7, with 12 bases in between. The CDR3 runs to 13 residues. The germline V gene encodes CDR1 KGHSH and CDR2 LQKENI.

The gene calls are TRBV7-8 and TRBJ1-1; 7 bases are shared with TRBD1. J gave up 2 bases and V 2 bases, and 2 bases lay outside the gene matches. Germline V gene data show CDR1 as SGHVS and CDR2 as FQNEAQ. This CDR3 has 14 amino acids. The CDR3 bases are TGTGCCAGCAGCTTACGACAGGGTAACACTGAAGCTTTCTTT. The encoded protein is CASSLRQGNTEAFF.

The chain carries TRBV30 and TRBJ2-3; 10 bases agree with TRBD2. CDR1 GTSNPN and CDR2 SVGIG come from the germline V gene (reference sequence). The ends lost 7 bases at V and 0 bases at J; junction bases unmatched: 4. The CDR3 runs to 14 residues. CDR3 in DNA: TGTGCCTTCCAACTAGCGGGGAGCACAGATACGCAGTATTTT. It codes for CAFQLAGSTDTQYF.

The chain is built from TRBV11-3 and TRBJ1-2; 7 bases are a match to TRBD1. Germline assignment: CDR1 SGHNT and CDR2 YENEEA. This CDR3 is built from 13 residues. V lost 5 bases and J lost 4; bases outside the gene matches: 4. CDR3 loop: CASSQRGLYGYTF. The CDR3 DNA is TGTGCCAGCAGCCAAAGGGGGCTCTATGGCTACACCTTC.

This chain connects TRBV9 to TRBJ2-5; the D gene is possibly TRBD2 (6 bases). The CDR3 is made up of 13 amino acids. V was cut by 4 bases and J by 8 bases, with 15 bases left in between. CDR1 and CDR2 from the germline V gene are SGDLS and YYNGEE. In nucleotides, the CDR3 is TGTGCCAGCAGCCCGGGACTGTCCATAACCCAGTACTTC. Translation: CASSPGLSITQYF.

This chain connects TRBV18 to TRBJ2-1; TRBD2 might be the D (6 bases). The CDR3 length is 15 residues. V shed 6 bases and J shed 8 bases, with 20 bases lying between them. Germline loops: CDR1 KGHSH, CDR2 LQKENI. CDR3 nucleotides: TGTGCCAGCTCGCGACTAGTCGGAGGGAGCGATGAGCAGTTCTTC. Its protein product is CASSRLVGGSDEQFF.

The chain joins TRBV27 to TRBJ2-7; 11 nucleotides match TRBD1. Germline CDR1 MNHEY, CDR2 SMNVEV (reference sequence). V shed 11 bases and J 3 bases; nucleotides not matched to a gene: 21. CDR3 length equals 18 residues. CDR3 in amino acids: CAGPQGQGGKNNCYEQYF. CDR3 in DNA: TGTGCCGGCCCTCAGGGACAGGGGGGGAAGAATAACTGCTACGAGCAGTACTTC.

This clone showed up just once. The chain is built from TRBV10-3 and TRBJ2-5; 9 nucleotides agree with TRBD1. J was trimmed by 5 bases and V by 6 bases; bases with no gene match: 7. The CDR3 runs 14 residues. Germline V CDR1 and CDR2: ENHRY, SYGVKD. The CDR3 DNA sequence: TGTGCCATCAGGCGGGACAGGGAGGGCGAGACCCAGTACTTC. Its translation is CAIRRDREGETQYF.

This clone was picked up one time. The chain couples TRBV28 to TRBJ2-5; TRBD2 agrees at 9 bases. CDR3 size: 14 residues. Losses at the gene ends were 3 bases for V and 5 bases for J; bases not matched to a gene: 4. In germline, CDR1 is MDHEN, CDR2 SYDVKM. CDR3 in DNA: TGTGCCAGCAGTTTTGGGACTAGCCTGGAGACCCAGTACTTC. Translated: CASSFGTSLETQYF.

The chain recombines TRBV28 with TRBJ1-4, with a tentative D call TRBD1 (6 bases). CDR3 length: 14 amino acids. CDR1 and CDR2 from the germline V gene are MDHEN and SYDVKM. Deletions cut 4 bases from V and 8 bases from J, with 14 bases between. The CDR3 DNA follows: TGTGCCAGCAGTTCCCACAGGGTAACAGAAAAACTGTTTTTT. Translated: CASSSHRVTEKLFF.

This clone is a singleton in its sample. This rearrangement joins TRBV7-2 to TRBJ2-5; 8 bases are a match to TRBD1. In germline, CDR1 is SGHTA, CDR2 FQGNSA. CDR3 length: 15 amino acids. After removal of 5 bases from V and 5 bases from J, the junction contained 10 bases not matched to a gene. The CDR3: CASSLGTGWRETQYF. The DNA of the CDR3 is TGTGCCAGCAGCCTTGGGACAGGCTGGAGGGAGACCCAGTACTTC.

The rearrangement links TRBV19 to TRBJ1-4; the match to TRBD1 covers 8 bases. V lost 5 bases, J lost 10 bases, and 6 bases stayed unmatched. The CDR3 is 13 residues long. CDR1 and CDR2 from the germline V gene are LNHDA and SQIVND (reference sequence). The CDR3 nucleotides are TGTGCCAGTAGTTCGACAGGGGCCGGAAAACTGTTTTTT. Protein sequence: CASSSTGAGKLFF. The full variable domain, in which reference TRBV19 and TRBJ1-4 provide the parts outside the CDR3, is DGGITQSPKYLFRKEGQNVTLSCEQNLNHDAMYWYRQDPGQGLRLIYYSQIVNDFQKGDIAEGYSVSREKKESFPLTVTSAQKNPTAFYLCASSSTGAGKLFFGSGTQLSVL.

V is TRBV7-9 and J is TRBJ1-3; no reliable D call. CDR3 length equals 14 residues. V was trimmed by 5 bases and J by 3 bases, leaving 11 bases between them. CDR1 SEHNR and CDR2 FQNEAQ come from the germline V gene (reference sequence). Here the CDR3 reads CASSPRLVGNTIYF. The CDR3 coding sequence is TGTGCCAGCAGCCCTAGATTGGTTGGAAACACCATATATTTT.

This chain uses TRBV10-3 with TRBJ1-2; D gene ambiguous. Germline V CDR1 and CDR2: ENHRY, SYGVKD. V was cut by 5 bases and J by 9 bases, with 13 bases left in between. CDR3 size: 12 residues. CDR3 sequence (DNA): TGTGCCATCAGTACAGAGGGCGAGAGCTACACCTTC. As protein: CAISTEGESYTF.

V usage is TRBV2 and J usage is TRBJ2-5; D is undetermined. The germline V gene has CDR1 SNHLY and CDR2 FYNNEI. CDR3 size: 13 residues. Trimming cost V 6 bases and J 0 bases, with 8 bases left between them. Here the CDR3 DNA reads TGTGCCAGCAGCGTAGAGTACCAAGAGACCCAGTACTTC. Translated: CASSVEYQETQYF.